Following are 31 T cell receptor beta chains from one sample sequenced in a study of cytomegalovirus exposure and HLA in healthy donors. With 60 Vbeta and 13 Jbeta primers, the PCR was carried out. Some clones are missing from TCRdb's copy, which holds only in-frame ones; the method was immunoSEQ multiplex PCR. The table includes 100,000 to 140,000 clones, roughly 80% detected once. The sample consisted of PBMCs. The receptors stem from a man aged 30-40 years in good health and CMV-seronegative.

As for this clone: Its ends do not fully match the called genes, so a read error is possible. The rearrangement links TRBV7-9 to TRBJ2-7; the match to TRBD1 covers 7 bases. The CDR3 contains 12 residues. In germline, CDR1 is SEHNR, CDR2 FQNEAQ (reference sequence). CDR3 protein: CSSSVNDRVWDF. Written as DNA, the CDR3 is TGTTCCAGCAGCGTAAACGACAGGGTTTGGGACTTC.

The chain couples TRBV29-1 to TRBJ2-1, with a possible D match to TRBD2 (6 bases). Germline V gene lookup returns CDR1 SQVTM and CDR2 ANQGSEA. This CDR3 is built from 11 residues. V lost 8 bases and J lost 9, with 14 bases in between. The CDR3 nucleotides are TGCAGCCTTCTGGGGGGAGGTGAGCAGTTCTTC. Encoded protein: CSLLGGGEQFF.

This clone has just a few counts. This rearrangement joins TRBV4-2 to TRBJ2-3; 7 nucleotides align to TRBD1. Germline lookup yields CDR1 LGHNA and CDR2 YNFKEQ. Germline trimming cut 1 base from V and 2 bases from J; bases unmatched to any gene: 3. This CDR3 contains 15 residues. CDR3 sequence reads: CASSQGDSPTDTQYF. The DNA for the CDR3 is TGTGCCAGCAGCCAAGGGGACAGTCCCACAGATACGCAGTATTTT.

This chain links TRBV6-6 with TRBJ2-3, with no clear D. Trimming shortened V by 5 bases and J by 8 bases, and 8 bases separated the two germline ends. Germline-derived CDR1 and CDR2 are MNHNY and SVGAGI (reference sequence). This CDR3 is 11 amino acids long. CDR3 in amino acids: CASSLPGTQYF. DNA of the CDR3: TGTGCCAGCAGTCTACCCGGTACGCAGTATTTT.

The chain recombines TRBV30 with TRBJ2-7; 12 bases line up with TRBD2. The CDR3 has 16 residues. Trimming cost V 3 bases and J 3 bases; bases outside gene matches: 9. From germline, CDR1 is GTSNPN and CDR2 SVGIG (reference sequence). CDR3 region: CAWRMASGGGYYEQYF. The CDR3 DNA reads TGTGCCTGGAGGATGGCTAGCGGGGGGGGTTACTACGAGCAGTACTTC.

V gene TRBV14 combines with J gene TRBJ2-7, with no clear D. V lost 1 base and J lost 2, with 9 bases in between. This CDR3 is 14 amino acids long. Germline CDR1 and CDR2: SGHDN and FVKESK. The CDR3 DNA is TGTGCCAGCAGCCAAGTTCACAGAGCCTACGAGCAGTACTTC. This gives the protein CASSQVHRAYEQYF. Supplemented by reference TRBV14 and TRBJ2-7, the full variable domain reads EAGVTQFPSHSVIEKGQTVTLRCDPISGHDNLYWYRRVMGKEIKFLLHFVKESKQDESGMPNNRFLAERTGGTYSTLKVQPAELEDSGVYFCASSQVHRAYEQYFGPGTRLTVT.

The gene calls are TRBV5-1 and TRBJ2-1; possibly TRBD1 for D (9 bases). The CDR3 sequence is 16 residues long. CDR1 is SGHRS and CDR2 is YFSETQ in the germline V gene. Trimming took off 4 bases at V and 4 bases at J, with 18 bases between the two ends. Here the CDR3 reads CASSVSGDRVYNEQFF. The CDR3 DNA sequence: TGCGCCAGCAGCGTTAGCGGGGACAGGGTATACAATGAGCAGTTCTTC.

CDR3 in amino acids: CASRTGAMNTEAFF. CDR3 bases: TGCGCCAGCCGGACAGGAGCCATGAACACTGAAGCTTTCTTT. V is TRBV5-1 and J is TRBJ1-1; 7 bases fit TRBD1. Germline V gene lookup returns CDR1 SGHRS and CDR2 YFSETQ. Unmatched junction bases numbered 6, after V lost 7 bases and J lost 0 bases. The CDR3 totals 14 residues.

This chain links TRBV6-5 with TRBJ1-2, with TRBD1 as a possible D gene (6 bases). CDR3 length: 15 residues. V was cut by 5 bases and J by 8 bases, with 21 bases left in between. Germline lookup yields CDR1 MNHEY and CDR2 SVGAGI. In DNA form, the CDR3 reads TGTGCCAGCAGTAAGCGGACAGATAATATTTTAGGCTACACCTTC. It specifies CASSKRTDNILGYTF.

This clone showed up just once. The genes are TRBV12-5 and TRBJ2-5; 8 nucleotides align to TRBD1. The V and J ends lost 2 bases and 5 bases, in that order; junction bases with no gene match: 10. CDR1 is LGHNT, CDR2 FRNRAP, per germline. This CDR3 contains 16 residues. The CDR3 DNA reads as TGTGCTAGTGGTTTGCTCCGGGACAGGTACGGGGAGACCCAGTACTTC. This gives the protein CASGLLRDRYGETQYF.

V and J are TRBV9 and TRBJ2-7; TRBD1 aligns across 9 bases. With V trimmed by 5 bases and J by 1 base, 7 bases remained unmatched. This CDR3 has 15 amino acids. Per the germline V gene, CDR1 is SGDLS and CDR2 is YYNGEE. The DNA of the CDR3 is TGTGCCAGCAGTGCAACAGGGGGCACTTCCTACGAGCAGTACTTC. This encodes CASSATGGTSYEQYF.

The chain links TRBV19 to TRBJ1-1; 9 nucleotides align to TRBD1. The CDR3 totals 15 residues. CDR1 and CDR2 from the germline V gene are LNHDA and SQIVND (reference sequence). J was trimmed by 4 bases and V by 5 bases; bases with no gene match: 8. The DNA for the CDR3 is TGTGCCAGTAGTGGAAGGGGACAGGGTACCACTGAAGCTTTCTTT. Amino acids: CASSGRGQGTTEAFF.

The chain employs TRBV2 and TRBJ1-1; the match to TRBD1 covers 7 bases. The CDR3 loop spans 13 amino acids. Germline V CDR1 and CDR2: SNHLY, FYNNEI. With 7 bases clipped from V and 4 bases from J, the junction kept 6 bases outside the gene matches. In DNA form, the CDR3 reads TGTGCCAGCAACATACAGGGGAGCACTGAAGCTTTCTTT. Its translation is CASNIQGSTEAFF.

The rearrangement links TRBV6-5 to TRBJ1-2; D uncertain. Trimming left V 0 bases short and J 5 bases short, with 10 bases between. The CDR3 consists of 14 residues. Germline CDR1 MNHEY, CDR2 SVGAGI. The CDR3 DNA reads as TGTGCCAGCAGTTACTCTGGACGGACTTATGGCTACACCTTC. Its translation: CASSYSGRTYGYTF.

The chain has TRBV15 and TRBJ2-5; D gene ambiguous. This CDR3 has 11 residues. Germline CDR1 and CDR2: LNHNV and YYDKDF (reference sequence). V was pared by 4 bases and J by 7 bases, with 7 bases between. This CDR3 reads CATSKAGTQYF. The CDR3 DNA is TGTGCCACCAGCAAAGCTGGGACCCAGTACTTC.

This clone was seen only a few times. The rearrangement uses TRBV5-4 and TRBJ1-1; no firm D call. CDR3 length: 15 residues. With 1 base removed from V and 11 bases from J, the gap between germline ends came to 21 bases. Germline assignment: CDR1 SGHNT and CDR2 YYREEE (reference sequence). Written as DNA, the CDR3 is TGTGCCAGCAGCTTGAGTACAGAAATAGGCCCGTGGGCTTTCTTT. Its protein is CASSLSTEIGPWAFF.

The chain employs TRBV28 and TRBJ1-5; D remains unclear. Germline V gene data show CDR1 as MDHEN and CDR2 as SYDVKM. The CDR3 covers 14 residues. The V end lost 8 bases, the J end lost 4 bases, and 15 bases lay between the germline ends. In DNA, the CDR3 is TGTGCCAGCGCCAGTCGGGTCAAGAATCAGCCCCAGCATTTT. Translation: CASASRVKNQPQHF.

The DNA for the CDR3 is TGTGCCAGCAGTGCCGGTCAACACGAGCAGTACTTC. It yields the protein CASSAGQHEQYF. The gene calls are TRBV27 and TRBJ2-7; unclear D gene. CDR1 and CDR2 (germline): MNHEY, SMNVEV (reference sequence). The CDR3 runs to 12 residues. V lost 5 bases and J lost 5, with 10 bases in between.

This rearrangement joins TRBV4-1 to TRBJ2-2, with D possibly being TRBD1 (5 bases). V lost 8 bases and J lost 3, with 13 bases in between. Per germline, CDR1 MGHRA and CDR2 YSYEKL. The CDR3 has 14 amino acids. The CDR3 sequence is CASSGAGYTGELFF. CDR3 nucleotide sequence: TGCGCCAGCTCCGGAGCAGGGTACACCGGGGAGCTGTTTTTT.

The rearrangement uses TRBV29-1 and TRBJ1-1, with D possibly TRBD1 on 5 matching bases. CDR1 and CDR2 from the germline V gene are SQVTM and ANQGSEA. V lost 5 bases and J 1 base, leaving 11 bases between the germline ends. CDR3 length: 13 residues. In nucleotides, the CDR3 is TGCAGCGTTTCCGGACAACCGAACACTGAAGCTTTCTTT. The encoded protein is CSVSGQPNTEAFF.

The rearrangement joins TRBV5-4 to TRBJ2-3; TRBD2 aligns across 7 bases. CDR3 length: 15 residues. Germline CDR1 and CDR2: SGHNT and YYREEE (reference sequence). Unmatched junction bases numbered 4, after V lost 0 bases and J lost 3 bases. CDR3 residues: CASSLAASGTDTQYF. CDR3 DNA: TGTGCCAGCAGCTTGGCGGCTAGCGGAACAGATACGCAGTATTTT. Full variable domain (outside the CDR3, taken from reference TRBV5-4 and TRBJ2-3): ETGVTQSPTHLIKTRGQQVTLRCSSQSGHNTVSWYQQALGQGPQFIFQYYREEENGRGNFPPRFSGLQFPNYSSELNVNALELDDSALYLCASSLAASGTDTQYFGPGTRLTVL.

This clone appeared a single time. The chain carries TRBV5-1 and TRBJ2-7; D remains ambiguous. This CDR3 region has 14 residues. CDR1 SGHRS and CDR2 YFSETQ come from the germline V gene. The V and J ends lost 2 bases and 2 bases respectively, with 11 bases between them. CDR3 residues: CASSFSAEPYEQYF. In DNA form, the CDR3 reads TGCGCCAGCAGCTTTAGTGCGGAACCCTACGAGCAGTACTTC.

This chain connects TRBV11-2 to TRBJ2-2; 12 nucleotides line up with TRBD2. Germline-derived CDR1 and CDR2 are SGHAT and FQNNGV. V shed 5 bases, J shed 5 bases, and the junction held 6 bases outside the gene matches. This CDR3 has 16 residues. CDR3 bases: TGTGCCAGCAGCGCTCTAGCGGGAGGGCCGACCGGGGAGCTGTTTTTT. Its translation: CASSALAGGPTGELFF.

The V and J genes are TRBV5-6 and TRBJ2-7, with 7 bases aligning to TRBD1. This CDR3 region has 14 residues. Germline assignment: CDR1 SGHDT and CDR2 YYEEEE. Germline trimming cut 3 bases from V and 3 bases from J; bases unmatched to any gene: 6. The CDR3 spells CASSSGTEVYEQYF. CDR3 nucleotide sequence: TGTGCCAGCAGCTCCGGGACAGAGGTCTACGAGCAGTACTTC.

The chain couples TRBV6-1 to TRBJ1-2; a possible D gene is TRBD1 (6 bases). CDR3 length equals 16 residues. Germline-derived CDR1 and CDR2 are MNHNS and SASEGT. The ends were cut back, 2 bases at V and 7 bases at J, with 20 bases in the middle. In DNA form, the CDR3 reads TGTGCCAGCAGTGAATCCGAACAGGGCCCGCCGGGTGGCTACACCTTC. Its translation: CASSESEQGPPGGYTF.

The chain joins TRBV6-1 to TRBJ1-2; D is unclear. CDR3 length: 12 amino acids. The germline V gene encodes CDR1 MNHNS and CDR2 SASEGT. Trimming removed 7 bases at V and 10 bases at J, with 16 bases between. The CDR3 loop is CASTVTIGFYTF. CDR3 nucleotide sequence: TGTGCCAGCACCGTTACTATCGGGTTCTACACCTTC.

The CDR3 sequence: CASSVGNSLNEQYF. CDR3 DNA sequence: TGTGCCAGCAGCGTAGGAAATAGTCTCAACGAGCAGTACTTC. The V and J genes are TRBV9 and TRBJ2-7, with unresolved D. The V and J ends lost 0 bases and 5 bases respectively, with 12 bases between them. Germline V gives CDR1 SGDLS, CDR2 YYNGEE. This CDR3 contains 14 residues.

The chain joins TRBV30 to TRBJ2-5; D possibly corresponds to TRBD2 (5 bases). Germline values: CDR1 GTSNPN, CDR2 SVGIG (reference sequence). The CDR3 runs to 14 residues. The V end lost 2 bases, the J end lost 0 bases, and 10 bases lay between the germline ends. The CDR3 reads CAWSMEADQETQYF. The CDR3 DNA reads as TGTGCCTGGAGTATGGAAGCGGACCAAGAGACCCAGTACTTC.

The chain recombines TRBV2 with TRBJ1-5; D uncertain. The germline V gene encodes CDR1 SNHLY and CDR2 FYNNEI. The CDR3 runs to 14 residues. Trimming cost V 7 bases and J 0 bases, with 10 bases left between them. Here the CDR3 DNA reads TGTGCCAGCACTAGGTCATATAGCAATCAGCCCCAGCATTTT. Residues: CASTRSYSNQPQHF.

This chain links TRBV5-1 with TRBJ2-1; no firm D call. The CDR3 consists of 11 residues. In germline, CDR1 is SGHRS, CDR2 YFSETQ. V was cut by 3 bases and J by 8 bases, with 6 bases left in between. This chain's CDR3 is CASSWSHEQFF. The CDR3 nucleotides read TGCGCCAGCAGCTGGAGCCATGAGCAGTTCTTC.

This clone was counted a single time. This chain uses TRBV29-1 with TRBJ1-2; TRBD1 aligns across 8 bases. V lost 4 bases to trimming and J lost 7 bases; unmatched junction nucleotides: 8. CDR1 and CDR2 (germline): SQVTM, ANQGSEA. The CDR3 runs to 13 residues. CDR3 residues: CSVVSRGQSGYTF. CDR3 DNA sequence: TGCAGCGTTGTGTCCAGGGGGCAATCTGGCTACACCTTC.